A selection of T cell receptor beta chains follows, all from one sample in a study of regulatory T cells. The assay was immunoSEQ multiplex PCR, and TCRdb's table has in-frame clones only and misses some. The sample shows about 18,000 clones, around 83% of them seen only once. The sample comprised conventional CD4+ T cells sorted from blood. These receptor sequences come from a person between 30 and 45 years old with CD3G deficiency. Each CDR3 is given without its conserved first and last residue.

j_call	v_call	cdr3_aa
TRBJ1-1	TRBV6-6	ASSYSGGEAF
TRBJ2-7	TRBV5-1	ASSLNRHYEQY
TRBJ1-1	TRBV11-2	ASSADRVTEAF
TRBJ1-4	TRBV7-9	ASSFGQVATNEKLF
TRBJ1-2	TRBV6-1	ASNLRGIHYGYT
TRBJ1-2	TRBV6-1	ASSEPGRNYGYT
TRBJ2-5	TRBV28	ASSTIQETQY
TRBJ1-4	TRBV28	ASSVTGDNEKLF
TRBJ2-7	TRBV5-1	ASSLGGPSSEQY
TRBJ1-4	TRBV7-9	ASSLGTNEKLF
TRBJ2-1	TRBV28	ASRSGTRINEQF
TRBJ1-2	TRBV30	AWEQGGGYT
TRBJ1-6	TRBV5-1	ASSAGQEMYNSPLH